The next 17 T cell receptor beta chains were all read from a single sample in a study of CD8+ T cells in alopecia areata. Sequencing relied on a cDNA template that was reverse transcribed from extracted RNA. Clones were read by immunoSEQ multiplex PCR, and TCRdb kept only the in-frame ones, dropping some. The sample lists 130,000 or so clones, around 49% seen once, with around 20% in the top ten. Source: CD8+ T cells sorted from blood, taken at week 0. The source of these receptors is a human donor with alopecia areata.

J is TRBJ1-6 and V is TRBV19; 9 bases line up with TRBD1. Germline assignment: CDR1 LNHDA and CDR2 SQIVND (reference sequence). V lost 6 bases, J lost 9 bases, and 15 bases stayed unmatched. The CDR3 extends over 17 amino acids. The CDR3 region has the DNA TGTGCCAGTAGCCAAACCCCGGCCGGACAGGGGTTTTCACCCCTCCACTTT. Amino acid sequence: CASSQTPAGQGFSPLHF.

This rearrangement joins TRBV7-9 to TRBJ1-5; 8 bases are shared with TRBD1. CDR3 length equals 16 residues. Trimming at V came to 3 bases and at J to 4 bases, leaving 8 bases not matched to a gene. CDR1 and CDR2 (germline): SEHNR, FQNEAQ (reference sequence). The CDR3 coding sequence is TGTGCCAGCAGCTTCTCCACGACAGGGGATAATCAGCCCCAGCATTTT. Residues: CASSFSTTGDNQPQHF.

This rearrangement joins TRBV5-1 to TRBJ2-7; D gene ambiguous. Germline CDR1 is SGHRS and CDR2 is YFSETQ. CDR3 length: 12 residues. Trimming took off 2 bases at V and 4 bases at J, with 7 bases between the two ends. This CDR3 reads CASSFVQYEQYF. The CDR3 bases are TGCGCCAGCAGCTTTGTCCAGTACGAGCAGTACTTC.

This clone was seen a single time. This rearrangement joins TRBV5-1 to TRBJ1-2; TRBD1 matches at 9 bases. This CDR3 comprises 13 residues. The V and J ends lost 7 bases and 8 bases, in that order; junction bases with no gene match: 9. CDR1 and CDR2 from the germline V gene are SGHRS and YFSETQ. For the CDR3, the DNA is TGCGCCAGCGGATCCACAGGGGGCGACGGCTACACCTTC. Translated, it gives CASGSTGGDGYTF. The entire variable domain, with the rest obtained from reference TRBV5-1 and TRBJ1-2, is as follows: KAGVTQTPRYLIKTRGQQVTLSCSPISGHRSVSWYQQTPGQGLQFLFEYFSETQRNKGNFPGRFSGRQFSNSRSEMNVSTLELGDSALYLCASGSTGGDGYTFGSGTRLTVV.

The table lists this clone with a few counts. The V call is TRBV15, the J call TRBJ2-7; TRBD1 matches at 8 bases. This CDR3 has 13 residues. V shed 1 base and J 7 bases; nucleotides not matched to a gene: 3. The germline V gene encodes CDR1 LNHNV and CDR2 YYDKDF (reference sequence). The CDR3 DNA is TGTGCCACCAGCAGAGGGACAGGGTATGAGCAGTACTTC. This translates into CATSRGTGYEQYF.

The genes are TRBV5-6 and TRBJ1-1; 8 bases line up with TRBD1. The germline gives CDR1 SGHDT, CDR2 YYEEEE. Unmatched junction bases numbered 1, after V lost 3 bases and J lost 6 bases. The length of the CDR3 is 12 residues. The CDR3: CASSSQGAEAFF. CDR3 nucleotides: TGTGCCAGCAGCTCACAGGGGGCTGAAGCTTTCTTT.

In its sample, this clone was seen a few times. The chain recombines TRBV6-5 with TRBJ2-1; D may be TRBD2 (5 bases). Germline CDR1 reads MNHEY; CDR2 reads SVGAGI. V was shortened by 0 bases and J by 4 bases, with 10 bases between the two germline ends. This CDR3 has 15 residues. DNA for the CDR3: TGTGCCAGCAGTTACTCGATAACGGGGTACAATGAGCAGTTCTTC. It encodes CASSYSITGYNEQFF.

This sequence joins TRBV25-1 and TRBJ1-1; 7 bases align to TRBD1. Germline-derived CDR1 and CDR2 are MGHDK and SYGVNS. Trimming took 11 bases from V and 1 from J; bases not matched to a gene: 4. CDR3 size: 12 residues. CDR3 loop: CAFQGGNTEAFF. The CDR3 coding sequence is TGTGCCTTCCAGGGGGGGAACACTGAAGCTTTCTTT. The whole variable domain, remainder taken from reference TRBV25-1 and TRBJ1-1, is EADIYQTPRYLVIGTGKKITLECSQTMGHDKMYWYQQDPGMELHLIHYSYGVNSTEKGDLSSESTVSRIRTEHFPLTLESARPSHTSQYLCAFQGGNTEAFFGQGTRLTVV.

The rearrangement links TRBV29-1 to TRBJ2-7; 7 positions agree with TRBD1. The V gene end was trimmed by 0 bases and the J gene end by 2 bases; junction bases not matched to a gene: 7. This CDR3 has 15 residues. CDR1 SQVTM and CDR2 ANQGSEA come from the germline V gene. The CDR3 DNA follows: TGCAGCGTTGAAGAAGCTGGGACAGAGACCTACGAGCAGTACTTC. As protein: CSVEEAGTETYEQYF.

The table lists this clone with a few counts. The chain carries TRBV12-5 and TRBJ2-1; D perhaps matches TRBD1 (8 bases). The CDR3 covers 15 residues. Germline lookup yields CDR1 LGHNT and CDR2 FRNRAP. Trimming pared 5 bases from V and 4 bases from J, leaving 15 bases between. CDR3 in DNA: TGTGCTAGTGGTCGCGGACAGGGAGGGTACAATGAGCAGTTCTTC. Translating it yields CASGRGQGGYNEQFF.

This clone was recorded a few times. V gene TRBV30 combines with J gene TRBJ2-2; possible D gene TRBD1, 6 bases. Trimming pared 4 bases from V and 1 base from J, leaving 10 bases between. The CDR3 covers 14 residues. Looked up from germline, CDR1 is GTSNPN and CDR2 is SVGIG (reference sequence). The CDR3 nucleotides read TGTGCCTGGACCCGGGACATGAACACCGGGGAGCTGTTTTTT. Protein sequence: CAWTRDMNTGELFF.

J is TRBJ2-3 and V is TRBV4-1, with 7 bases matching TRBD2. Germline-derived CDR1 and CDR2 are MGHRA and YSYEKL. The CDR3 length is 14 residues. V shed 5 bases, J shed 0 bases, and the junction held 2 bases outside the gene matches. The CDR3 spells CASSGGGSTDTQYF. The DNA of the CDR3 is TGCGCCAGCAGCGGGGGGGGAAGCACAGATACGCAGTATTTT.

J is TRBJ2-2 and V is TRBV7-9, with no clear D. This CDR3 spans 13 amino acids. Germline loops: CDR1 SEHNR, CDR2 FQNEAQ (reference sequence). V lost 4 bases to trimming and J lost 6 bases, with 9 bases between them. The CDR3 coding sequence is TGTGCCAGCAGCTCCTTATGGGCCGGGGAGCTGTTTTTT. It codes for CASSSLWAGELFF.

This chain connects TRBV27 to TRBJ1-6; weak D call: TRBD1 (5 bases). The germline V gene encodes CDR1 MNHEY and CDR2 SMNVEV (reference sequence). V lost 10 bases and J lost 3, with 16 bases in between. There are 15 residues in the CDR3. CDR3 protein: CATPSSTDYNSPLHF. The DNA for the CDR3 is TGTGCCACCCCCTCATCGACAGACTATAATTCACCCCTCCACTTT.

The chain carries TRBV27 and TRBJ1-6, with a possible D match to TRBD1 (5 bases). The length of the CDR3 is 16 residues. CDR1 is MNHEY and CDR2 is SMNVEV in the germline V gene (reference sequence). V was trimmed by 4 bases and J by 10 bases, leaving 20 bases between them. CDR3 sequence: CASSSETVAMGSPLHF. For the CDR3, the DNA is TGTGCCAGCAGTTCGGAGACAGTGGCCATGGGATCACCCCTCCACTTT.

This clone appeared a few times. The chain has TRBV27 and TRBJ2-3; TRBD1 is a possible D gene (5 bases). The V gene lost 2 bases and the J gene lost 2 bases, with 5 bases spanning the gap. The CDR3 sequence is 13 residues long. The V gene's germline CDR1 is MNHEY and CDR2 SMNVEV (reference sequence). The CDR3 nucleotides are TGTGCCAGCAGTTTAGGGGCCACAGATACGCAGTATTTT. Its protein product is CASSLGATDTQYF.

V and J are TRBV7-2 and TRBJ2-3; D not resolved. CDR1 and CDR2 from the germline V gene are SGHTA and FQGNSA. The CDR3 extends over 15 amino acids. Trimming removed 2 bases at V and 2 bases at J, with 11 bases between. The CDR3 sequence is CASSLSFLDTDTQYF. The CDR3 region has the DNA TGTGCCAGCAGCTTATCGTTCCTAGACACAGATACGCAGTATTTT.